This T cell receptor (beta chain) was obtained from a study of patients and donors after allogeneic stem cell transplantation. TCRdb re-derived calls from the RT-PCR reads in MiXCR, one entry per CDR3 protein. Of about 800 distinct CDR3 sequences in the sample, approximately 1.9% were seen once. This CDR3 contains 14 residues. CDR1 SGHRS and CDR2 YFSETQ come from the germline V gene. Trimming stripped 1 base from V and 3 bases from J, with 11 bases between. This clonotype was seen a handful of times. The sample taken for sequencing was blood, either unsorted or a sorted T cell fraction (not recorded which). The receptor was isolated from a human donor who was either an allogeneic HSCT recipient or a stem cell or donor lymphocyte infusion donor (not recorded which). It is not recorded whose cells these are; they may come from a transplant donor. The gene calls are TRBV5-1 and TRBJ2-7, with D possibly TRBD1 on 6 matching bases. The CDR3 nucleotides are TGCGCCAGCAGCTTGATAGGGGGAAGCTACGAGCAGTACTTC. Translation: CASSLIGGSYEQYF.